This T cell receptor beta chain was identified in a study of blood T cell repertoires in COVID-19. Overall study: Both acute and convalescent COVID-19 samples were obtained from the United States, Italy and Spain. Sample material is recorded as cDNA or gDNA derived from T cells, B-cell-depleted T cells, or PBMCs.

Germline V CDR1 and CDR2: SQVTM, ANQGSEA. V was clipped by 0 bases and J by 4 bases; unmatched bases: 4. This CDR3 is 14 amino acids long. Per the original data handling: Estimation of nucleated cell counts relied on the amplification of reference gene primers. Profiled with immunoSEQ multiplex PCR; TCRdb holds only in-frame clones, not every one. The DNA was the basis for D and trimming; V, J and clone size are from that table. The sample includes about 130,000 clones, about 79% of them seen just once. J is TRBJ2-5 and V is TRBV29-1; 8 positions match TRBD1. The clonotype comes from a man aged 35 to 55 with active or convalescent COVID-19. The material sequenced was peripheral blood. The CDR3 region has the DNA TGCAGCGTTGAAGACAGGGGGCGGACAGAGACCCAGTACTTC. It codes for CSVEDRGRTETQYF.